This note documents a single TCR beta chain sequence. Its antigen is currently unknown. Using immunoSEQ multiplex PCR, the repertoire was profiled, and TCRdb retains in-frame clones only, with some absent. The data contain about 470,000 clones, about 90% of them singletons. This entry belongs to a study of Ad26.COV2.S vaccination and SARS-CoV-2 variants. Looking at the study overall: Donor participated within the Ad26.COV2.S arm of the COV1001 trial. Once or twice, 56 days apart, Ad26.COV2.S was delivered intramuscularly.

Stated treatment: some 20 received Ad26.COV2.S at low or high dose, single or two shots; five or six received placebo; per-sample allocation not given. Collection of samples fell on day 63 after the first vaccine or placebo injection. This vaccine is an Ad26 vector that expresses the Wuhan-strain SARS-CoV-2 spike. V lost 3 bases to trimming and J lost 8 bases, with 28 bases between them. CDR3 length equals 18 residues. Germline assignment: CDR1 LNHDA and CDR2 SQIVND (reference sequence). Whole-study findings and limits: Substantial post-vaccination breadth of spike-specific CD8+ and CD4+ T cell responses was reported.

Sample: peripheral blood, taken in a trial of Ad26.COV2.S vaccine versus placebo. The rearrangement uses TRBV19 and TRBJ1-2; D is ambiguous. The receptor was derived from a person aged 18-60 years who received the Ad26.COV2.S COVID-19 vaccine or a placebo. The CDR3 sequence is CASSIIRSRERQEGGYTF. In DNA, the CDR3 is TGTGCCAGTAGTATTATCCGGTCAAGGGAACGACAAGAAGGCGGCTACACCTTC. Looking up the rest from reference TRBV19 and TRBJ1-2 gives the full variable domain: DGGITQSPKYLFRKEGQNVTLSCEQNLNHDAMYWYRQDPGQGLRLIYYSQIVNDFQKGDIAEGYSVSREKKESFPLTVTSAQKNPTAFYLCASSIIRSRERQEGGYTFGSGTRLTVV.